This entry lists 3 T cell receptor beta chains sequenced from one sample in a study of radiation and T cells in renal cell carcinoma. Regarding time point: blood 2 weeks post-SBRT. Indicated treatment: 15 Gy SBRT to primary tumor, nephrectomy 4 weeks later. Using immunoSEQ multiplex PCR, the repertoire was profiled, and TCRdb retains in-frame clones only, with some absent. The table lists fewer than 150,000 clones, approximately 90% of them singletons, with about 5.6% in the top ten. The sequenced sample was blood, obtained from a patient whose treatment included radiotherapy and nephrectomy. The origin of the receptors is a woman in her 70s with renal cell carcinoma.

The V and J genes are TRBV5-1 and TRBJ2-3; weak D call: TRBD1 (6 bases). V gave up 6 bases and J gave up 2 bases, with 10 bases separating them. This CDR3 region has 13 residues. CDR1 SGHRS and CDR2 YFSETQ come from the germline V gene. This chain's CDR3 is CASNRDNTDTQYF. CDR3 bases: TGCGCCAGCAACCGGGACAACACAGATACGCAGTATTTT.

This chain links TRBV14 with TRBJ2-7; D gene ambiguous. Trimming cost V 4 bases and J 3 bases, with 4 bases left between them. The CDR3 is 11 residues long. Germline CDR1 SGHDN, CDR2 FVKESK. CDR3: CASSLGYEQYF. For the CDR3, the DNA is TGTGCCAGCAGCCTAGGCTACGAGCAGTACTTC. Together with reference TRBV14 and TRBJ2-7, the CDR3 gives the full variable domain: EAGVTQFPSHSVIEKGQTVTLRCDPISGHDNLYWYRRVMGKEIKFLLHFVKESKQDESGMPNNRFLAERTGGTYSTLKVQPAELEDSGVYFCASSLGYEQYFGPGTRLTVT.

This clone was seen only a few times. The rearrangement joins TRBV28 to TRBJ1-2, with D hard to call. V was clipped by 6 bases and J by 4 bases, with 9 bases between them. Germline lookup yields CDR1 MDHEN and CDR2 SYDVKM. This CDR3 is built from 12 residues. The CDR3 nucleotides are TGTGCCAGCAGGGGTGAGTTCTATGGCTACACCTTC. It is translated as CASRGEFYGYTF.